This T cell receptor beta chain is drawn from a study of cytomegalovirus exposure and HLA in healthy donors. General study points: A later analysis found common viral pathogens apparently linked to several of the most significant clusters.

As for this clone: What it binds is not known.

The CDR3 length is 15 residues. Germline V gene sequence: CDR1 SQVTM, CDR2 ANQGSEA. The ends lost 4 bases at V and 4 bases at J; junction bases unmatched: 5. The PCR made use of 60 Vbeta and 13 Jbeta primers. This table comes from immunoSEQ multiplex PCR, and its TCRdb copy is limited to in-frame clones, with some not included. The sample contains 150,000 to 200,000 clones, 80% to 85% of which appear only once. The sequencing input was PBMCs. The TCR sequence derives from a woman between 40 and 50 years old in good health and CMV-seronegative. The chain has TRBV29-1 and TRBJ2-3; the match to TRBD2 covers 13 bases. In DNA, the CDR3 is TGCAGCGTTGGGACTAGCGGGAGTGTCGCAGATACGCAGTATTTT. Translating it yields CSVGTSGSVADTQYF.